Included here is one T cell receptor (beta chain) sequence, with context. The sample comes from a study of shared T cell receptors in the human thymus. Sequenced by immunoSEQ multiplex PCR; TCRdb stores in-frame clones only, minus some. Altogether approximately 660,000 clones are present, 70% to 90% being singletons, with the ten largest covering 0.01%. These data are also associated with another study on human thymus T cells.

Sequencing was performed on thymocytes. The sequence came from a boy in the first two years of life with a congenital heart defect.

This CDR3 is CASSQGGGQPQHF. The CDR3 nucleotides are TGTGCCAGTAGTCAAGGGGGCGGTCAGCCCCAGCATTTT. The chain joins TRBV19 to TRBJ1-5, with 7 positions matching TRBD1. CDR1 and CDR2 (germline): LNHDA, SQIVND (reference sequence). J was trimmed by 6 bases and V by 5 bases; bases with no gene match: 4. The CDR3 is made up of 13 amino acids.